This TCR beta chain originates from a study of cytomegalovirus exposure and HLA in healthy donors. Comment on this clone: Antigen: not known.

PCR primers comprised 60 Vbeta and 13 Jbeta primers. Assay: immunoSEQ multiplex PCR; the TCRdb copy retains only in-frame clones and omits some. The sample consists of hundreds of thousands of clones, approximately 83% of them appearing once. Study-level results: As a later analysis showed, a missense DCLRE1C variant was linked to trimming of TCR beta V- and J-genes. In an earlier analysis, in under 700 donors, most V segments appeared productive either ~90% or ~30% of the time.

The clonotype comes from a boy between 2 and 15 years old in good health and CMV-seronegative. Material: PBMCs.

The CDR3 region is CASRASGANTGELFF. The CDR3 DNA reads as TGTGCCAGCAGGGCGTCTGGAGCAAACACCGGGGAGCTGTTTTTT. The rearrangement uses TRBV2 and TRBJ2-2; the D is unclear. Looked up from germline, CDR1 is SNHLY and CDR2 is FYNNEI. V dropped 6 bases and J dropped 2 bases, with 13 bases sitting between them. This CDR3 is 15 amino acids long.